The 30 T cell receptor beta chains given below trace back to one sample, sequenced in a study of shared clonotypes between healthy human individuals. Sequencing was performed with immunoSEQ multiplex PCR; in TCRdb, only in-frame clones are kept and a portion is missing. The sample carries around 370,000 clones, 95% to 97% recorded once. Material: memory CD8+ T cells sorted from blood. This sample's subset: CD45RO+ cells pooled with CCR7-negative TemRA cells. The origin of the receptors is a man in his thirties or forties in good health.

For this clone: Distinct nucleotide sequences in the sample also encode this CDR3. V usage is TRBV6-5 and J usage is TRBJ2-1; a possible D gene is TRBD1 (6 bases). The CDR3 consists of 12 residues. Germline assignment: CDR1 MNHEY and CDR2 SVGAGI. V gave up 2 bases and J gave up 7 bases, with 6 bases separating them. CDR3 bases: TGTGCCAGCAGTTACAGGGGGAATGAGCAGTTCTTC. Residues: CASSYRGNEQFF.

The rearrangement links TRBV25-1 to TRBJ2-1; 7 bases are a match to TRBD2. Germline V gives CDR1 MGHDK, CDR2 SYGVNS. The CDR3 is 15 amino acids. The junction had 11 bases not matched to a gene; V was cut back by 5 bases and J by 7 bases. The CDR3 sequence is CASSNGRETGNEQFF. The CDR3 bases are TGTGCCAGCAGTAATGGGCGGGAGACCGGGAATGAGCAGTTCTTC. The whole variable domain, filled in from reference TRBV25-1 and TRBJ2-1, reads EADIYQTPRYLVIGTGKKITLECSQTMGHDKMYWYQQDPGMELHLIHYSYGVNSTEKGDLSSESTVSRIRTEHFPLTLESARPSHTSQYLCASSNGRETGNEQFFGPGTRLTVL.

The V and J genes are TRBV7-9 and TRBJ2-2; D is unclear. Germline V gene data show CDR1 as SEHNR and CDR2 as FQNEAQ (reference sequence). V was trimmed by 2 bases and J by 6 bases, leaving 10 bases between them. The CDR3 length is 14 residues. CDR3 sequence: CASSLRLGSGELFF. The CDR3 nucleotides read TGTGCCAGCAGCTTAAGATTGGGCTCCGGGGAGCTGTTTTTT.

The chain joins TRBV28 to TRBJ1-3; a weak D match, TRBD1 (6 bases). The germline V gene encodes CDR1 MDHEN and CDR2 SYDVKM. The V and J ends lost 1 base and 2 bases respectively, with 18 bases between them. The length of the CDR3 is 18 residues. CDR3 coding DNA: TGTGCCAGCAGTTTATTGATCGATATAGGGGGAACTGGAAACACCATATATTTT. Translation gives CASSLLIDIGGTGNTIYF.

The genes are TRBV2 and TRBJ2-4; D is unresolved. The germline V gene has CDR1 SNHLY and CDR2 FYNNEI. Trimming shortened V by 8 bases and J by 0 bases, and 11 bases separated the two germline ends. This CDR3 has 14 amino acids. CDR3 in DNA: TGTGCCAGCGGGCAGGCACTAGCCAAAAACATTCAGTACTTC. Residues: CASGQALAKNIQYF. The whole variable domain, remainder taken from reference TRBV2 and TRBJ2-4, is EPEVTQTPSHQVTQMGQEVILRCVPISNHLYFYWYRQILGQKVEFLVSFYNNEISEKSEIFDDQFSVERPDGSNFTLKIRSTKLEDSAMYFCASGQALAKNIQYFGAGTRLSVL.

This chain joins TRBV7-3 and TRBJ2-3; 8 bases match TRBD2. This CDR3 contains 16 residues. CDR1 and CDR2 from the germline V gene are SGHTA and FQGTGA. Losses at the gene ends were 2 bases for V and 6 bases for J; bases not matched to a gene: 10. The CDR3, as DNA: TGTGCCAGCAGCTTATTGGCGGGGGGCGCCTTGGATACGCAGTATTTT. Protein sequence: CASSLLAGGALDTQYF. Combining the CDR3 with reference TRBV7-3 and TRBJ2-3 gives the whole variable domain GAGVSQTPSNKVTEKGKYVELRCDPISGHTALYWYRQSLGQGPEFLIYFQGTGAADDSGLPNDRFFAVRPEGSVSTLKIQRTERGDSAVYLCASSLLAGGALDTQYFGPGTRLTVL.

This chain links TRBV30 with TRBJ1-4, with D perhaps matching TRBD1 (6 bases). Trimming stripped 0 bases from V and 4 bases from J, with 15 bases between. The CDR3 sequence is 16 residues long. CDR1 is GTSNPN, CDR2 SVGIG, per germline (reference sequence). The DNA for the CDR3 is TGTGCCTGGAGTGTACGGGGGGACACCTATAATGAAAAACTGTTTTTT. Protein sequence: CAWSVRGDTYNEKLFF.

The gene calls are TRBV19 and TRBJ2-1; D remains unclear. The germline V gene encodes CDR1 LNHDA and CDR2 SQIVND (reference sequence). V lost 1 base, J lost 4 bases, and 14 bases lay in between. This CDR3 is 16 amino acids long. The CDR3 reads CASSIGKRPLYNEQFF. The CDR3 DNA sequence: TGTGCCAGTAGTATAGGTAAGCGACCACTATACAATGAGCAGTTCTTC.

The chain links TRBV5-1 to TRBJ2-5; 13 bases are a match to TRBD2. With V trimmed by 0 bases and J by 4 bases, 12 bases remained unmatched. This CDR3 contains 19 residues. Germline loops: CDR1 SGHRS, CDR2 YFSETQ. The CDR3 protein is CASSLGAQLAGGLRETQYF. CDR3 nucleotide sequence: TGCGCCAGCAGCTTGGGGGCACAACTAGCGGGAGGGTTGAGAGAGACCCAGTACTTC.

This chain uses TRBV30 with TRBJ1-2; D is possibly TRBD1 (6 bases). The CDR3 contains 13 residues. In germline, CDR1 is GTSNPN, CDR2 SVGIG (reference sequence). V was shortened by 0 bases and J by 4 bases, with 9 bases between the two germline ends. The CDR3 region has the DNA TGTGCCTGGAGTGTAGGGGGGACCTATGGCTACACCTTC. Translation gives CAWSVGGTYGYTF.

In this sample, this clone turned up once. The chain employs TRBV29-1 and TRBJ1-5; D not certain. Germline V gene data show CDR1 as SQVTM and CDR2 as ANQGSEA. The CDR3 is 12 amino acids. V was cut by 4 bases and J by 4 bases, with 8 bases left in between. This CDR3 is CSVGFRNQPQHF. For the CDR3, the DNA is TGCAGCGTTGGGTTTCGTAATCAGCCCCAGCATTTT.

This CDR3 is CASSQGGGYYGYTF. The CDR3 nucleotides are TGTGCCAGCAGCCAAGGGGGGGGTTACTATGGCTACACCTTC. The chain couples TRBV4-2 to TRBJ1-2, with a weak D call TRBD1 (5 bases). With 1 base removed from V and 3 bases from J, the gap between germline ends came to 9 bases. CDR1 and CDR2 (germline): LGHNA, YNFKEQ. The CDR3 consists of 14 residues.

The chain combines TRBV27 with TRBJ2-3; D gene uncertain. The CDR3 is made up of 15 amino acids. CDR1 is MNHEY and CDR2 is SMNVEV in the germline V gene (reference sequence). The germline V and J ends were trimmed by 3 bases and 0 bases, with 10 bases remaining between them. CDR3 sequence: CASSFRTYSTDTQYF. Here the CDR3 DNA reads TGTGCCAGCAGTTTCCGGACCTATAGCACAGATACGCAGTATTTT.

J is TRBJ1-4 and V is TRBV21-1. TRBV21-1 represents a pseudogene. CDR3 length: 13 amino acids. CDR3 loop: CASCVRAGEKLFF. In nucleotides, the CDR3 is TGTGCCAGCTGTGTTAGGGCCGGGGAAAAACTGTTTTTT.

This chain joins TRBV6-5 and TRBJ2-7, with D uncertain. CDR3 length: 16 residues. Germline CDR1 and CDR2: MNHEY and SVGAGI. V lost 0 bases and J lost 2, with 14 bases in between. CDR3: CASSYSIGPRPYEQYF. The DNA for the CDR3 is TGTGCCAGCAGTTACTCGATCGGTCCAAGACCCTACGAGCAGTACTTC.

V usage is TRBV5-5 and J usage is TRBJ2-1; D not resolved. V lost 1 base and J 5 bases, leaving 10 bases between the germline ends. This CDR3 region has 14 residues. Per the germline V gene, CDR1 is SGHKS and CDR2 is YYEKEE (reference sequence). Here the CDR3 reads CASSLIGPNNEQFF. CDR3 coding DNA: TGTGCCAGCAGCTTGATAGGGCCAAACAATGAGCAGTTCTTC.

This clone was recorded once. This chain links TRBV10-1 with TRBJ2-1; no definite D call. Germline CDR1 is WNHNN and CDR2 is SYGVQD (reference sequence). The CDR3 has 12 residues. The V gene lost 4 bases and the J gene lost 7 bases, with 8 bases spanning the gap. The CDR3 coding sequence is TGCGCCAGCAGTGGAGTTAAGAATGAGCAGTTCTTC. It encodes CASSGVKNEQFF.

The V call is TRBV6-1, the J call TRBJ2-7; TRBD1 might be the D (6 bases). The germline gives CDR1 MNHNS, CDR2 SASEGT. CDR3 size: 12 residues. Trimming took off 6 bases at V and 7 bases at J, with 13 bases between the two ends. The CDR3, as DNA: TGTGCCAGCAGAACAGGGCATCGAGAGCAGTACTTC. The encoded protein is CASRTGHREQYF.

V and J are TRBV2 and TRBJ1-3; the match to TRBD1 covers 8 bases. The V gene's germline CDR1 is SNHLY and CDR2 FYNNEI. Losses at the gene ends were 8 bases for V and 5 bases for J; bases not matched to a gene: 8. The CDR3 runs 14 residues. CDR3 amino acids: CASFGQGRRNTIYF. DNA for the CDR3: TGTGCCAGCTTTGGACAGGGTAGAAGAAACACCATATATTTT.

This clone came up once. CDR3 sequence reads: CASRPTGVLRTDTQYF. DNA for the CDR3: TGTGCCAGCAGGCCGACAGGGGTCCTTCGCACAGATACGCAGTATTTT. This chain links TRBV2 with TRBJ2-3; 8 positions agree with TRBD1. Trimming took 6 bases from V and 1 from J; bases not matched to a gene: 9. This CDR3 is built from 16 residues. CDR1 is SNHLY, CDR2 FYNNEI, per germline.

As for this clone: This sample also contains other DNA sequences that code for the same CDR3. The chain couples TRBV6-5 to TRBJ1-2; 8 positions agree with TRBD1. Germline V lookup: CDR1 MNHEY, CDR2 SVGAGI. The CDR3 loop spans 15 amino acids. Trimming took 0 bases from V and 4 from J; bases not matched to a gene: 4. As DNA, the CDR3 is TGTGCCAGCAGTTACTCCGGGACAGGCGCCTATGGCTACACCTTC. Protein product: CASSYSGTGAYGYTF.

CDR3 coding DNA: TGTGCCAGTAGTATACGGCCCCAAGAGACCCAGTACTTC. It encodes CASSIRPQETQYF. This sequence joins TRBV19 and TRBJ2-5; D unresolved. The CDR3 runs to 13 residues. Trimming pared 2 bases from V and 1 base from J, leaving 5 bases between. The germline gives CDR1 LNHDA, CDR2 SQIVND (reference sequence).

The rearrangement links TRBV5-6 to TRBJ2-3; TRBD2 agrees at 10 bases. CDR3 length: 14 amino acids. V lost 6 bases, J lost 1 base, and 2 bases stayed unmatched. Germline assignment: CDR1 SGHDT and CDR2 YYEEEE. CDR3 nucleotides: TGTGCCAGCAACCTAGCGGGAGGCACAGATACGCAGTATTTT. It codes for CASNLAGGTDTQYF.

This clone is a singleton in its sample. This chain links TRBV10-3 with TRBJ1-5; TRBD1 matches 9 bases. The CDR3 runs to 15 residues. From germline, CDR1 is ENHRY and CDR2 SYGVKD. The V gene end was trimmed by 4 bases and the J gene end by 3 bases; junction bases not matched to a gene: 4. CDR3: CAISAGQGVNQPQHF. CDR3 coding DNA: TGTGCCATCAGTGCGGGACAGGGCGTCAATCAGCCCCAGCATTTT.

This chain links TRBV4-1 with TRBJ2-7; 9 bases are shared with TRBD2. The CDR3 is 16 residues long. In germline, CDR1 is MGHRA, CDR2 YSYEKL. Trimming took 0 bases from V and 7 from J; bases not matched to a gene: 10. CDR3 sequence (DNA): TGCGCCAGCAGCCAAGACCCCGGGGCGGGAGGGAGAGAGCAGTACTTC. Its protein is CASSQDPGAGGREQYF.

The V and J genes are TRBV19 and TRBJ2-2; the match to TRBD1 covers 9 bases. The CDR3 loop spans 16 amino acids. Trimming cost V 7 bases and J 5 bases; bases outside gene matches: 11. Germline values: CDR1 LNHDA, CDR2 SQIVND (reference sequence). The CDR3 loop reads CASTSIGTGRTGELFF. The CDR3 nucleotides are TGTGCCAGTACCTCAATAGGGACAGGGAGGACCGGGGAGCTGTTTTTT.

The chain links TRBV6-1 to TRBJ2-7; 7 positions agree with TRBD2. Germline-derived CDR1 and CDR2 are MNHNS and SASEGT. This CDR3 contains 20 residues. V was clipped by 3 bases and J by 0 bases; unmatched bases: 20. CDR3 coding DNA: TGTGCCAGCAGTGATGAATATTGGTCAGTACGGGGGGTTAGCTCCTACGAGCAGTACTTC. Translation: CASSDEYWSVRGVSSYEQYF.

V and J are TRBV7-3 and TRBJ2-2; D is possibly TRBD1 (5 bases). CDR3 size: 15 residues. The germline V and J ends were trimmed by 3 bases and 1 base, with 9 bases remaining between them. CDR1 and CDR2 (germline): SGHTA, FQGTGA. CDR3 amino acids: CASSLGPQNTGELFF. CDR3 in DNA: TGTGCCAGCAGCTTGGGGCCACAGAACACCGGGGAGCTGTTTTTT.

The V and J genes are TRBV9 and TRBJ2-3; 16 nucleotides agree with TRBD2. This CDR3 is 18 amino acids long. CDR1 SGDLS and CDR2 YYNGEE come from the germline V gene. After removal of 0 bases from V and 5 bases from J, the junction contained 6 bases not matched to a gene. The DNA for the CDR3 is TGTGCCAGCAGCGTAGAGGGACTAGCGGGAGGGCGGAGAGATACGCAGTATTTT. This encodes CASSVEGLAGGRRDTQYF.

CDR3 sequence reads: CSVGKGDRGYEQYF. The CDR3, as DNA: TGCAGCGTTGGGAAGGGAGACAGGGGATACGAGCAGTACTTC. The chain recombines TRBV29-1 with TRBJ2-7; 8 bases match TRBD1. The trim removed 4 bases at V and 4 bases at J, leaving 9 bases unmatched. Germline V CDR1 and CDR2: SQVTM, ANQGSEA. The CDR3 loop spans 14 amino acids.